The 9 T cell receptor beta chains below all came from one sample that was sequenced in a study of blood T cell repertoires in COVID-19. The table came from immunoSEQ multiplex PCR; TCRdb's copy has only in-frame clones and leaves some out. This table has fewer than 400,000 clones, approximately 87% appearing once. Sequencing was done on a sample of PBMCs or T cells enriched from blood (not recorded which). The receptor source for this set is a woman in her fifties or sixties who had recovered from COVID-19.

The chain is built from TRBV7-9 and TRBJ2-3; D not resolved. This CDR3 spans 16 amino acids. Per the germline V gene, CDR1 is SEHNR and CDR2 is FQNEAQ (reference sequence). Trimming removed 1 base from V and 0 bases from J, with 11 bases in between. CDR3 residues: CASSLGSQLSTDTQYF. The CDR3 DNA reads TGTGCCAGCAGCTTAGGTTCCCAACTCAGCACAGATACGCAGTATTTT.

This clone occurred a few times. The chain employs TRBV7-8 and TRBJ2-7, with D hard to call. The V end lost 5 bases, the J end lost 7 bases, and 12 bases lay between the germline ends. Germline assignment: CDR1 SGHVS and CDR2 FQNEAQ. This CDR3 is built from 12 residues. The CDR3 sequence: CASSPRSGEQYF. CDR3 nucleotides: TGTGCCAGCAGCCCACGGAGTGGAGAGCAGTACTTC.

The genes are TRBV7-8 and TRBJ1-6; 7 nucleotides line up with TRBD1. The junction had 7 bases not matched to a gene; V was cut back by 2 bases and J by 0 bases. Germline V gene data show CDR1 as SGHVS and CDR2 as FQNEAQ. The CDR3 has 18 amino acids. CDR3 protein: CASSLPRDRSSYNSPLHF. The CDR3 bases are TGTGCCAGCAGCTTACCCCGGGACAGAAGCTCCTATAATTCACCCCTCCACTTT.

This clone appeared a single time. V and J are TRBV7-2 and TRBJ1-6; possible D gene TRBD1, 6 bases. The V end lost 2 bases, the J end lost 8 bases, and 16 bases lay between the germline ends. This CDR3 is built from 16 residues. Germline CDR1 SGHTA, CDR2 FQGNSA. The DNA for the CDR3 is TGTGCCAGCAGCTTACTTGACAGGCCATCGGATTCACCCCTCCACTTT. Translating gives CASSLLDRPSDSPLHF.

DNA for the CDR3: TGTGCCAGCAGCGGGACAGGGTTGTCTGAAGCTTTCTTT. Encoded protein: CASSGTGLSEAFF. The rearrangement links TRBV7-9 to TRBJ1-1; 9 nucleotides align to TRBD1. Germline V lookup: CDR1 SEHNR, CDR2 FQNEAQ (reference sequence). This CDR3 contains 13 residues. V gave up 5 bases and J gave up 6 bases; unmatched junction bases: 4.

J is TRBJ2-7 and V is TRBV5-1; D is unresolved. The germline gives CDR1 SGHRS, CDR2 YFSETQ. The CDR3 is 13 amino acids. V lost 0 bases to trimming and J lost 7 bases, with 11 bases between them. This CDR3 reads CASSLANSREQYF. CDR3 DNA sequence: TGCGCCAGCAGCTTGGCCAACAGCCGGGAGCAGTACTTC.

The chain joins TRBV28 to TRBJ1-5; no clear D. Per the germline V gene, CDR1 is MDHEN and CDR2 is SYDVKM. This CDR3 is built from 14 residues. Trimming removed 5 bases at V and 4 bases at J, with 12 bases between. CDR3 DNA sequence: TGTGCCAGCAGTCCCACCCCGGGAAATCAGCCCCAGCATTTT. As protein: CASSPTPGNQPQHF.

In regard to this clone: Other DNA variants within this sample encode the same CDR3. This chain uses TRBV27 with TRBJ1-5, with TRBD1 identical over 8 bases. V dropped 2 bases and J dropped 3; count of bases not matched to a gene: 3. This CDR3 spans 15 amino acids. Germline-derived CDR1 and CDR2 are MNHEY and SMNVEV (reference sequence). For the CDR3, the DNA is TGTGCCAGCAGTTTAGGCCAGGGGGCCAATCAGCCCCAGCATTTT. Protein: CASSLGQGANQPQHF.

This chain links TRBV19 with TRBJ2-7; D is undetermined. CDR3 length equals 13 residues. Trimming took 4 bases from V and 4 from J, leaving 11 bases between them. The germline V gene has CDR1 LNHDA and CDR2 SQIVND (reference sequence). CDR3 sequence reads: CASSTDLSYEQYF. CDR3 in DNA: TGTGCCAGTAGTACAGACCTTTCTTACGAGCAGTACTTC.